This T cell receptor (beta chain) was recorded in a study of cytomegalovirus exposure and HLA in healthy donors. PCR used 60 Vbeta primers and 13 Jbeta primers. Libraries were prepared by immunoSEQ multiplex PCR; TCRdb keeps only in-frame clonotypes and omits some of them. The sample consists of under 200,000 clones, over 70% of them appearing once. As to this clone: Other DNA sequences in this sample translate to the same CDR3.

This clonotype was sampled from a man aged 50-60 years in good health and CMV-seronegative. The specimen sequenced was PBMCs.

The chain's CDR3 is CASSLRASTDTQYF. The CDR3 DNA is TGTGCCAGCAGCCTCAGGGCGAGCACAGATACGCAGTATTTT. The chain couples TRBV7-2 to TRBJ2-3, with D possibly being TRBD1 (5 bases). Germline V CDR1 and CDR2: SGHTA, FQGNSA. The CDR3 spans 14 residues. The germline V and J ends were trimmed by 5 bases and 0 bases, with 9 bases remaining between them.